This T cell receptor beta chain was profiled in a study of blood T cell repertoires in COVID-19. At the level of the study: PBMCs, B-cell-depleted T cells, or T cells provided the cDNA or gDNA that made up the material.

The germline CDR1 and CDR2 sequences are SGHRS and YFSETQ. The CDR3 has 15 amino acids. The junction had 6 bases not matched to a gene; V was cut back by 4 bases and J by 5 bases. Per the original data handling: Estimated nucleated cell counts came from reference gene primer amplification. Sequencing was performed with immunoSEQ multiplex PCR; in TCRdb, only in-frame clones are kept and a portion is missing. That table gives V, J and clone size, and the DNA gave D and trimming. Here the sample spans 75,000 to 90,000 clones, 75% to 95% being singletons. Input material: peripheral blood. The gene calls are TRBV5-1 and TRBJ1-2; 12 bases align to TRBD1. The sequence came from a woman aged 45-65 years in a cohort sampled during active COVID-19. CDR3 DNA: TGCGCCAGCAGCATGGGACAGGGGGCGACTTATGGCTACACCTTC. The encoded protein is CASSMGQGATYGYTF.